Below, 20 T cell receptor beta chains from the same sample are listed, as sequenced in a study of blood T cell repertoires in COVID-19. Repertoires were generated with immunoSEQ multiplex PCR, while TCRdb's copy carries only in-frame clones and drops some. Of 240,000 or so clones in the sample, 85% to 90% were seen once. The sequenced material came from PBMCs or T cells enriched from blood (not recorded which). Receptors were obtained from a man between 40 and 49 years old who had recovered from COVID-19.

The V gene is TRBV2, the J gene TRBJ2-2, with 9 bases matching TRBD2. From germline, CDR1 is SNHLY and CDR2 FYNNEI. This CDR3 has 15 residues. V shed 3 bases, J shed 5 bases, and the junction held 4 bases outside the gene matches. CDR3 region: CASSERGGRTGELFF. CDR3 in DNA: TGTGCCAGCAGTGAGCGGGGGGGCCGGACCGGGGAGCTGTTTTTT.

J is TRBJ2-5 and V is TRBV3-1 (or the pseudogene TRBV3-2); 8 bases map to TRBD2. Germline lookup yields CDR1 LGHDT and CDR2 YNNKEL (reference sequence). The CDR3 is made up of 15 amino acids. V was clipped by 3 bases and J by 5 bases; unmatched bases: 8. CDR3 coding DNA: TGTGCCAGCAGCCAGAAGGGGACTAGTGGGGAGACCCAGTACTTC. Translating it yields CASSQKGTSGETQYF.

J is TRBJ1-1 and V is TRBV9, with a weak D call TRBD1 (5 bases). The germline CDR1 and CDR2 sequences are SGDLS and YYNGEE. The CDR3 spans 13 residues. V was pared by 0 bases and J by 6 bases, with 9 bases between. This CDR3 is CASSVVGAAEAFF. The CDR3 coding sequence is TGTGCCAGCAGCGTAGTTGGGGCAGCTGAAGCTTTCTTT.

The J gene is TRBJ2-7, the V gene TRBV28, with TRBD2 as a possible D gene (6 bases). V was pared by 3 bases and J by 3 bases, with 12 bases between. CDR1 and CDR2 (germline): MDHEN, SYDVKM. This CDR3 contains 14 residues. Here the CDR3 DNA reads TGTGCCAGCAGTTTGAGGGACTGGGACTACGAGCAGTACTTC. Protein: CASSLRDWDYEQYF. The full variable domain, its missing parts supplied by reference TRBV28 and TRBJ2-7, is DVKVTQSSRYLVKRTGEKVFLECVQDMDHENMFWYRQDPGLGLRLIYFSYDVKMKEKGDIPEGYSVSREKKERFSLILESASTNQTSMYLCASSLRDWDYEQYFGPGTRLTVT.

The J gene is TRBJ1-2, the V gene TRBV28; unclear D gene. The CDR3 has 11 residues. In germline, CDR1 is MDHEN, CDR2 SYDVKM. The V end was cut by 5 bases, the J end by 7 bases, with 8 bases between. The chain's CDR3 is CASSTGRGYTF. Written as DNA, the CDR3 is TGTGCCAGCAGTACGGGTCGTGGCTACACCTTC.

V and J are TRBV11-3 and TRBJ2-2, with D perhaps matching TRBD1 (5 bases). Trimming removed 5 bases from V and 0 bases from J, with 13 bases in between. The CDR3 spans 16 residues. The germline CDR1 and CDR2 sequences are SGHNT and YENEEA. CDR3 in amino acids: CASSLWGQTNTGELFF. CDR3 in DNA: TGTGCCAGCAGCCTATGGGGCCAAACGAACACCGGGGAGCTGTTTTTT.

The V call is TRBV11-3, the J call TRBJ1-1, with TRBD1 as a possible D gene (6 bases). The CDR3 contains 15 residues. The V end lost 5 bases, the J end lost 0 bases, and 13 bases lay between the germline ends. Germline V gene lookup returns CDR1 SGHNT and CDR2 YENEEA. CDR3 sequence: CASSPVRGLNTEAFF. The CDR3 bases are TGTGCCAGCAGCCCGGTCAGGGGATTGAACACTGAAGCTTTCTTT.

The chain links TRBV4-2 to TRBJ1-2; the match to TRBD1 covers 7 bases. Germline lookup yields CDR1 LGHNA and CDR2 YNFKEQ. CDR3 length: 15 residues. With 1 base clipped from V and 3 bases from J, the junction kept 5 bases outside the gene matches. The CDR3 here is CASSQATGYDYGYTF. The CDR3 DNA reads as TGTGCCAGCAGCCAAGCGACAGGGTACGACTATGGCTACACCTTC.

This clone was counted a few times. CDR3 region: CSVEVSSGNTIYF. In nucleotides, the CDR3 is TGCAGCGTTGAAGTCAGCTCTGGAAACACCATATATTTT. This sequence joins TRBV29-1 and TRBJ1-3; D is unresolved. CDR3 size: 13 residues. With 1 base removed from V and 0 bases from J, the gap between germline ends came to 4 bases. Germline V lookup: CDR1 SQVTM, CDR2 ANQGSEA. Drawing the rest from reference TRBV29-1 and TRBJ1-3, the complete variable domain is SAVISQKPSRDICQRGTSLTIQCQVDSQVTMMFWYRQQPGQSLTLIATANQGSEATYESGFVIDKFPISRPNLTFSTLTVSNMSPEDSSIYLCSVEVSSGNTIYFGEGSWLTVV.

The chain is built from TRBV18 and TRBJ1-1, with D maybe TRBD1 (6 bases). The CDR3 runs 14 residues. The V gene's germline CDR1 is KGHSH and CDR2 LQKENI. V lost 3 bases and J 3 bases, leaving 11 bases between the germline ends. The CDR3 DNA follows: TGTGCCAGCTCACCTCAAGGGGGTGACACTGAAGCTTTCTTT. Its translation is CASSPQGGDTEAFF.

The V and J genes are TRBV5-6 and TRBJ1-2, with TRBD1 matching over 7 bases. V lost 4 bases to trimming and J lost 8 bases; unmatched junction nucleotides: 8. Germline V gene data show CDR1 as SGHDT and CDR2 as YYEEEE. This CDR3 is built from 13 residues. The CDR3 DNA reads TGTGCCAGCAGCCAGGGACAGTTCGACGGCTACACCTTC. It is translated as CASSQGQFDGYTF. Full variable domain (missing parts from reference TRBV5-6 and TRBJ1-2): DAGVTQSPTHLIKTRGQQVTLRCSPKSGHDTVSWYQQALGQGPQFIFQYYEEEERQRGNFPDRFSGHQFPNYSSELNVNALLLGDSALYLCASSQGQFDGYTFGSGTRLTVV.

V is TRBV4-1 and J is TRBJ1-1, with 7 bases aligning to TRBD1. Germline V lookup: CDR1 MGHRA, CDR2 YSYEKL. The trim removed 1 base at V and 1 base at J, leaving 12 bases unmatched. The CDR3 consists of 18 residues. Here the CDR3 reads CASSQAPQWNRGNTEAFF. CDR3 coding DNA: TGCGCCAGCAGCCAAGCCCCCCAGTGGAACAGGGGGAACACTGAAGCTTTCTTT.

This clone appeared a single time. V is TRBV4-2 and J is TRBJ1-2; D is possibly TRBD1 (6 bases). This CDR3 is built from 14 residues. V dropped 0 bases and J dropped 7 bases, with 12 bases sitting between them. Germline CDR1 is LGHNA and CDR2 is YNFKEQ. The CDR3 spells CASSQDPGVRGYTF. Here the CDR3 DNA reads TGTGCCAGCAGCCAAGACCCAGGGGTGCGTGGCTACACCTTC.

The J gene is TRBJ1-4, the V gene TRBV28; TRBD1 might be the D (5 bases). The CDR3 contains 19 residues. V lost 5 bases and J 4 bases, leaving 26 bases between the germline ends. CDR1 and CDR2 (germline): MDHEN, SYDVKM. The CDR3 protein is CASSQTQGIGRIDNEKLFF. For the CDR3, the DNA is TGTGCCAGCAGTCAAACGCAGGGAATCGGACGAATAGATAATGAAAAACTGTTTTTT.

This chain's CDR3 is CASSSGTSGSNGEQYF. In DNA, the CDR3 is TGCGCCAGCAGCTCGGGTACTAGCGGGAGTAACGGCGAGCAGTACTTC. This chain joins TRBV5-1 and TRBJ2-7; 11 bases match TRBD2. The CDR3 runs to 16 residues. Germline V gene lookup returns CDR1 SGHRS and CDR2 YFSETQ. Losses at the gene ends were 3 bases for V and 6 bases for J; bases not matched to a gene: 11.

The chain recombines TRBV27 with TRBJ2-7, with no clear D. The CDR3 totals 12 residues. V was pared by 3 bases and J by 3 bases, with 6 bases between. Germline values: CDR1 MNHEY, CDR2 SMNVEV (reference sequence). In DNA, the CDR3 is TGTGCCAGCAGTTTCTCGGGCTACGAGCAGTACTTC. As protein: CASSFSGYEQYF.

The J gene is TRBJ2-5, the V gene TRBV5-1; 10 nucleotides align to TRBD2. Germline V gene sequence: CDR1 SGHRS, CDR2 YFSETQ. The V and J ends lost 1 base and 1 base, in that order; junction bases with no gene match: 1. The CDR3 is 15 amino acids. The CDR3 DNA sequence: TGCGCCAGCAGCTTGACTAGCGGGATCCAAGAGACCCAGTACTTC. Amino acids: CASSLTSGIQETQYF.

V is TRBV5-1 and J is TRBJ2-2; 9 nucleotides match TRBD1. Germline V gives CDR1 SGHRS, CDR2 YFSETQ. The CDR3 loop spans 16 amino acids. After removal of 4 bases from V and 7 bases from J, the junction contained 11 bases not matched to a gene. This CDR3 reads CASSPGTGFGSGELFF. The CDR3 DNA sequence: TGCGCCAGCAGCCCCGGGACAGGGTTTGGGAGCGGGGAGCTGTTTTTT.

This chain links TRBV14 with TRBJ2-3; perhaps TRBD2 as D (6 bases). The CDR3 is 16 amino acids. V was clipped by 0 bases and J by 1 base, with 11 bases between them. The germline CDR1 and CDR2 sequences are SGHDN and FVKESK. The chain's CDR3 is CASSQEQRARTDTQYF. The CDR3 nucleotides are TGTGCCAGCAGCCAAGAACAGCGGGCCCGCACAGATACGCAGTATTTT.

This chain's CDR3 is CASSEVFSGANVLTF. The CDR3, as DNA: TGTGCCAGCTCCGAGGTCTTTTCTGGGGCCAACGTCCTGACTTTC. V usage is TRBV6-5 and J usage is TRBJ2-6, with D unclear. Germline lookup yields CDR1 MNHEY and CDR2 SVGAGI. CDR3 length: 15 amino acids. The V end was cut by 8 bases, the J end by 1 base, with 12 bases between.